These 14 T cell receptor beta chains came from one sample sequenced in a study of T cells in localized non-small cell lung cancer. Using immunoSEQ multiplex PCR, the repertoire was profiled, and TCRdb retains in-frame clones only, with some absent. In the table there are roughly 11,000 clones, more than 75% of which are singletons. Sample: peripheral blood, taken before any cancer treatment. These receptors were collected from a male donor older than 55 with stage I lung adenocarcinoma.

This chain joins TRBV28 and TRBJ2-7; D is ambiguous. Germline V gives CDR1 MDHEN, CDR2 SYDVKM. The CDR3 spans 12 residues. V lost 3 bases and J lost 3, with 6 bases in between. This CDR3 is CASSLGSYEQYF. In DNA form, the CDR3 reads TGTGCCAGCAGTTTGGGCAGCTACGAGCAGTACTTC.

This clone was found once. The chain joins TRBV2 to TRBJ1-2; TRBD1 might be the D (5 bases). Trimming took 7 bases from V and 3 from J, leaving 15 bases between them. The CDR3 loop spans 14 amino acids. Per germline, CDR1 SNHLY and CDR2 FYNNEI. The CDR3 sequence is CASKWQGSDYGYTF. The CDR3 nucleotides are TGTGCCAGCAAGTGGCAGGGATCGGACTATGGCTACACCTTC.

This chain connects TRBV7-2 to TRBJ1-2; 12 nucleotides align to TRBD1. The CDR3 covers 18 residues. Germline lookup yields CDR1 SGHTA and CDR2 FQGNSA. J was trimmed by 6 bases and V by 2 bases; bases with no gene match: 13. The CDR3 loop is CASSLLGQGAPRWNGYTF. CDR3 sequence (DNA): TGTGCCAGCAGCTTATTGGGACAGGGGGCGCCCCGGTGGAATGGCTACACCTTC.

This chain's CDR3 is CATSPQGSGEQFF. CDR3 DNA: TGTGCCACCAGCCCGCAGGGATCGGGTGAGCAGTTCTTC. The chain has TRBV15 and TRBJ2-1, with D perhaps TRBD1 (5 bases). This CDR3 is built from 13 residues. Trimming took off 5 bases at V and 9 bases at J, with 14 bases between the two ends. The germline V gene encodes CDR1 LNHNV and CDR2 YYDKDF (reference sequence).

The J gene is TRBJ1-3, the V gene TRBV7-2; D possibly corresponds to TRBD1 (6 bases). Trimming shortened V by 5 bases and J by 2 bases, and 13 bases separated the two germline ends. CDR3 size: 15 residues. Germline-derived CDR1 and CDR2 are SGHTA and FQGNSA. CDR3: CASSPSTGTGNTIYF. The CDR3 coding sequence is TGTGCCAGCAGCCCAAGCACAGGGACTGGAAACACCATATATTTT.

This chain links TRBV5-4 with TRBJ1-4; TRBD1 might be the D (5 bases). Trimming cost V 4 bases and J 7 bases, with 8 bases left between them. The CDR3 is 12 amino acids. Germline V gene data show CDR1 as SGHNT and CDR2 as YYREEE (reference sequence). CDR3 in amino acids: CASSLDSEKLFF. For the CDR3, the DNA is TGTGCCAGCAGCCTCGACAGTGAAAAACTGTTTTTT.

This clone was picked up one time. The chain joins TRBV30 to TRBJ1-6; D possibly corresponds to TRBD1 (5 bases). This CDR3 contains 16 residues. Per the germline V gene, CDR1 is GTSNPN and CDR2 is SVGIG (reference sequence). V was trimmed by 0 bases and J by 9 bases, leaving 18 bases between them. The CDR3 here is CAWSVLVTVTISPLHF. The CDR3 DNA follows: TGTGCCTGGAGTGTTCTCGTGACAGTCACCATTTCACCCCTCCACTTT.

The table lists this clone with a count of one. DNA for the CDR3: TGCAGCGCCGGACAGGGGCTCACAGATACGCAGTATTTT. This encodes CSAGQGLTDTQYF. The chain couples TRBV29-1 to TRBJ2-3, with 9 bases identical to TRBD1. The length of the CDR3 is 13 residues. The germline CDR1 and CDR2 sequences are SQVTM and ANQGSEA. The trim removed 7 bases at V and 2 bases at J, leaving 4 bases unmatched.

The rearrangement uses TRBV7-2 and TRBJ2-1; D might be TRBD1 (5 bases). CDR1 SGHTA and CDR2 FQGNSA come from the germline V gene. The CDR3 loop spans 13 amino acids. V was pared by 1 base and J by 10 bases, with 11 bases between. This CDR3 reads CASSLVDWTEQFF. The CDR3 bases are TGTGCCAGCAGCTTAGTTGATTGGACAGAGCAGTTCTTC. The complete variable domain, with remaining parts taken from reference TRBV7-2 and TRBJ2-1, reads GAGVSQSPSNKVTEKGKDVELRCDPISGHTALYWYRQSLGQGLEFLIYFQGNSAPDKSGLPSDRFSAERTGGSVSTLTIQRTQQEDSAVYLCASSLVDWTEQFFGPGTRLTVL.

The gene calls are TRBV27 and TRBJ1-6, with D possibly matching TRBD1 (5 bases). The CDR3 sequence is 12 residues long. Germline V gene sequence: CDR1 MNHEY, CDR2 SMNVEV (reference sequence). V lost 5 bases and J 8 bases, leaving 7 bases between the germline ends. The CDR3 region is CASSPGYSPLHF. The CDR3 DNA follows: TGTGCCAGCAGTCCAGGGTATTCACCCCTCCACTTT.

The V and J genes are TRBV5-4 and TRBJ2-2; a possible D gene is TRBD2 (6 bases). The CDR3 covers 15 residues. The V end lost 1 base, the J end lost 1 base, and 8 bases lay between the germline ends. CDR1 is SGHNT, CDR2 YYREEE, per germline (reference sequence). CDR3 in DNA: TGTGCCAGCAGCTTGCCGCGGGGGAACACCGGGGAGCTGTTTTTT. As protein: CASSLPRGNTGELFF.

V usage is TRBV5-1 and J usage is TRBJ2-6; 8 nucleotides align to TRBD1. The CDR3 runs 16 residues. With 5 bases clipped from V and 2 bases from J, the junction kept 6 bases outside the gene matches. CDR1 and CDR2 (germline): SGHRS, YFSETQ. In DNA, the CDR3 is TGCGCCAGCAGGGAGCAGGGGGCGGCTGGGGCCAACGTCCTGACTTTC. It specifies CASREQGAAGANVLTF.

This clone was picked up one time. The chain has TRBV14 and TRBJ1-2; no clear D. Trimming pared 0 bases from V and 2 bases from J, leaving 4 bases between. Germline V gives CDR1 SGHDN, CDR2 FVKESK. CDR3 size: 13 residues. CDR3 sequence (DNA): TGTGCCAGCAGCCAAGACCTCAACTATGGCTACACCTTC. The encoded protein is CASSQDLNYGYTF.

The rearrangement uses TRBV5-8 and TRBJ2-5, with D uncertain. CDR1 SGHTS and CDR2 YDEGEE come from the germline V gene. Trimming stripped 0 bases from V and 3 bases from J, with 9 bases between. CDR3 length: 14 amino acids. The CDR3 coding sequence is TGTGCCAGCAGCTTGGTTACAGTTAAAGAGACCCAGTACTTC. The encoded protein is CASSLVTVKETQYF.